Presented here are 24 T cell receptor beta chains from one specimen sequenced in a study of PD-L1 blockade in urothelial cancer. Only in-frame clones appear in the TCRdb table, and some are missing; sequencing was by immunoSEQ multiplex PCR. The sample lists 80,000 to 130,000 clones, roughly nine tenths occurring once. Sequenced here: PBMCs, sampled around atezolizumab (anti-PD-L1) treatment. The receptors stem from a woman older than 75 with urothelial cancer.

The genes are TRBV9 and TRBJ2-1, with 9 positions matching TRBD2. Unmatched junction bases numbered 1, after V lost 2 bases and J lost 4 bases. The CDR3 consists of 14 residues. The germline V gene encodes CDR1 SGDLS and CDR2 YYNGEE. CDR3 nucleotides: TGTGCCAGCAGCGTGACTAGCGGATACAATGAGCAGTTCTTC. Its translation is CASSVTSGYNEQFF.

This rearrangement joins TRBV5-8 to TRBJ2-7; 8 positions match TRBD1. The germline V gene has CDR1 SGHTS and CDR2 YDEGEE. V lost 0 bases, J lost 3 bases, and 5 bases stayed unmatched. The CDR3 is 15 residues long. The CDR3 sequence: CASSLAGTGHYEQYF. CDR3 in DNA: TGTGCCAGCAGCTTGGCCGGGACAGGCCACTACGAGCAGTACTTC.

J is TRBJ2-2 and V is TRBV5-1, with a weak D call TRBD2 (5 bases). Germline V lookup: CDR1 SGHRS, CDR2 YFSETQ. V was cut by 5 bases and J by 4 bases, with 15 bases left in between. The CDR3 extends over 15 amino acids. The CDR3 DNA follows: TGCGCCAGCAGACCCCGAGCTAGCAGCACCGGGGAGCTGTTTTTT. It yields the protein CASRPRASSTGELFF.

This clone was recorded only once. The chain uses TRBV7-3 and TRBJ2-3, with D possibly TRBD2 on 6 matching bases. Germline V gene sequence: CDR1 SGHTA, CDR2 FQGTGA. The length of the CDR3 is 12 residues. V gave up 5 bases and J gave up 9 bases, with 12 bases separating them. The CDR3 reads CASSRSAGTQYF. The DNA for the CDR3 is TGTGCCAGCAGCCGCTCGGCGGGAACGCAGTATTTT.

The DNA of the CDR3 is TGCGCCAGCAGCTCACAGGGGGCGTCGACTGGAAACACCATATATTTT. It translates to CASSSQGASTGNTIYF. The chain employs TRBV5-1 and TRBJ1-3; the match to TRBD1 covers 9 bases. V lost 3 bases to trimming and J lost 2 bases; unmatched junction nucleotides: 6. CDR3 length: 16 residues. Germline V gives CDR1 SGHRS, CDR2 YFSETQ.

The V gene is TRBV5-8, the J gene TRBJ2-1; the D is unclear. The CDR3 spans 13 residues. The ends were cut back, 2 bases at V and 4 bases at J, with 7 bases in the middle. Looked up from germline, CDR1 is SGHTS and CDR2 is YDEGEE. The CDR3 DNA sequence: TGTGCCAGCAGCTTTGGGCTGTACAATGAGCAGTTCTTC. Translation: CASSFGLYNEQFF.

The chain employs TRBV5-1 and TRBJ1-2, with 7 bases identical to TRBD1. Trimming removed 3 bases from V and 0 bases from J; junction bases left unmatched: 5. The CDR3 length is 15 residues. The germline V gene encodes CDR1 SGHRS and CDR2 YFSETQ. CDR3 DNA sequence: TGCGCCAGCAGCTCGGGACAGCTACCTAACTATGGCTACACCTTC. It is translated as CASSSGQLPNYGYTF.

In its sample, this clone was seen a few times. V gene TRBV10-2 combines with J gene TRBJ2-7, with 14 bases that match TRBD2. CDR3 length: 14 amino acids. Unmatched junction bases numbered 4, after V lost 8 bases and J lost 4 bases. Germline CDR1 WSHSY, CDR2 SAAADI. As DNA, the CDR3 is TGCGCCAGCCAAAGACTAGCGGGAGGGTACGAGCAGTACTTC. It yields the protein CASQRLAGGYEQYF.

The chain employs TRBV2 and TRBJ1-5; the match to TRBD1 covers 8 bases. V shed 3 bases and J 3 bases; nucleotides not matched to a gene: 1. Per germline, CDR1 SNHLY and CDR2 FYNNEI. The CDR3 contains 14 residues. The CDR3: CASSDRGLNQPQHF. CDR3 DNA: TGTGCCAGCAGTGACAGGGGGCTCAATCAGCCCCAGCATTTT.

For the CDR3, the DNA is TGTGCCAGCAGGGGACTAGCGGGAGCGGGCGGGGAGCTGTTTTTT. It codes for CASRGLAGAGGELFF. The rearrangement uses TRBV2 and TRBJ2-2; 14 positions agree with TRBD2. CDR1 is SNHLY, CDR2 FYNNEI, per germline. The CDR3 runs 15 residues. V lost 6 bases to trimming and J lost 7 bases; unmatched junction nucleotides: 4.

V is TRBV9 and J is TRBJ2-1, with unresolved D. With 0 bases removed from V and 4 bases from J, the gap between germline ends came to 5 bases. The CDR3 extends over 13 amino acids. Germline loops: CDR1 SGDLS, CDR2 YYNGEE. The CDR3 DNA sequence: TGTGCCAGCAGCGTAGCTCGGTACAATGAGCAGTTCTTC. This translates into CASSVARYNEQFF. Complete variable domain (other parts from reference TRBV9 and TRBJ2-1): DSGVTQTPKHLITATGQRVTLRCSPRSGDLSVYWYQQSLDQGLQFLIQYYNGEERAKGNILERFSAQQFPDLHSELNLSSLELGDSALYFCASSVARYNEQFFGPGTRLTVL.

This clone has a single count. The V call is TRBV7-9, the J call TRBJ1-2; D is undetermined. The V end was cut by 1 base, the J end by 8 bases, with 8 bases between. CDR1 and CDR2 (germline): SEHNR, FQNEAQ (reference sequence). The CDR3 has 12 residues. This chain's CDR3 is CASSLGLEGYTF. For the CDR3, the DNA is TGTGCCAGCAGCTTAGGGCTGGAGGGCTACACCTTC.

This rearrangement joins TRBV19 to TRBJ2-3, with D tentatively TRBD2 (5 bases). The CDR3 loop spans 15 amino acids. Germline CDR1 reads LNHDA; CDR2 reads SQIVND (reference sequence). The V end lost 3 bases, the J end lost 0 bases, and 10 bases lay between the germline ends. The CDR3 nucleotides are TGTGCCAGTAGTATTTCAGCGGTTAGCACAGATACGCAGTATTTT. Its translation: CASSISAVSTDTQYF. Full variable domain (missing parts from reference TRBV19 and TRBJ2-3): DGGITQSPKYLFRKEGQNVTLSCEQNLNHDAMYWYRQDPGQGLRLIYYSQIVNDFQKGDIAEGYSVSREKKESFPLTVTSAQKNPTAFYLCASSISAVSTDTQYFGPGTRLTVL.

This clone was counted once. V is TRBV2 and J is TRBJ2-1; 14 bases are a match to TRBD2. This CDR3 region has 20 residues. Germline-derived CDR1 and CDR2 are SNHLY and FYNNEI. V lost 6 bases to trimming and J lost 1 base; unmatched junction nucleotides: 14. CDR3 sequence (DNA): TGTGCCAGCAGGGATCCTGGGACTAGCGGGAGCCAAAAGTCCTACAATGAGCAGTTCTTC. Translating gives CASRDPGTSGSQKSYNEQFF.

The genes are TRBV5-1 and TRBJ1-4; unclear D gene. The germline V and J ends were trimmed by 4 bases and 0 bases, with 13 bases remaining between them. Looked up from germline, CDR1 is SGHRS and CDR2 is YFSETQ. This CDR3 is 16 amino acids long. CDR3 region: CASSLNTPATNEKLFF. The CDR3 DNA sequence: TGCGCCAGCAGCCTGAATACGCCGGCAACTAATGAAAAACTGTTTTTT.

The CDR3 DNA reads as TGCGCCAGCAGCTCTAGCGGGAACTCCTACGAGCAGTACTTC. Its translation: CASSSSGNSYEQYF. The J gene is TRBJ2-7, the V gene TRBV5-1; 9 bases agree with TRBD2. The CDR3 is 14 residues long. The ends lost 3 bases at V and 0 bases at J; junction bases unmatched: 1. Germline CDR1 is SGHRS and CDR2 is YFSETQ.

The chain's CDR3 is CASSRGTGATDTQYF. The CDR3 DNA is TGTGCCAGCTCCCGGGGGACAGGAGCGACAGATACGCAGTATTTT. The chain joins TRBV18 to TRBJ2-3; 8 positions agree with TRBD1. There are 15 residues in the CDR3. Germline CDR1 and CDR2: KGHSH and LQKENI. Losses at the gene ends were 6 bases for V and 3 bases for J; bases not matched to a gene: 8.

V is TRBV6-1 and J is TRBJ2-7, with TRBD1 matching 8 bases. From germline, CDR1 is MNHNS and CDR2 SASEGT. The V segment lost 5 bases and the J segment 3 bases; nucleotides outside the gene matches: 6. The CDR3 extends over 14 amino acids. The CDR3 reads CASSSGGVIYEQYF. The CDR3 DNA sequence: TGTGCCAGCAGTTCAGGGGGCGTAATCTACGAGCAGTACTTC.

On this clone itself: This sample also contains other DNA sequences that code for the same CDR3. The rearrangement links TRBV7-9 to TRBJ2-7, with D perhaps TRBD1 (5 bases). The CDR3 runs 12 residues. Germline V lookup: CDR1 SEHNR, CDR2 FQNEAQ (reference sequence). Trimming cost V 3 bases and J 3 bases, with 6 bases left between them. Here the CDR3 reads CASSFTGYEQYF. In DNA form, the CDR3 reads TGTGCCAGCAGCTTCACAGGCTACGAGCAGTACTTC. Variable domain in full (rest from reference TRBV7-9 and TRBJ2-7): DTGVSQNPRHKITKRGQNVTFRCDPISEHNRLYWYRQTLGQGPEFLTYFQNEAQLEKSRLLSDRFSAERPKGSFSTLEIQRTEQGDSAMYLCASSFTGYEQYFGPGTRLTVT.

The DNA for the CDR3 is TGTGCCAGTAGTATAGGCGCGGAGATCTTAACGCAGTATTTT. This sequence encodes CASSIGAEILTQYF. This chain joins TRBV19 and TRBJ2-3, with D hard to call. The V gene's germline CDR1 is LNHDA and CDR2 SQIVND (reference sequence). The CDR3 totals 14 residues. The V end lost 1 base, the J end lost 9 bases, and 14 bases lay between the germline ends.

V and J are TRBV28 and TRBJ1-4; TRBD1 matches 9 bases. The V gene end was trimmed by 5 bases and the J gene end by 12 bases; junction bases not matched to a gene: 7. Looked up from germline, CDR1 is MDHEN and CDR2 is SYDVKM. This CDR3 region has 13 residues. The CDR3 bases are TGTGCCAGCAGTAGACCGGGACAGGGAGAACTGTTTTTT. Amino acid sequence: CASSRPGQGELFF.

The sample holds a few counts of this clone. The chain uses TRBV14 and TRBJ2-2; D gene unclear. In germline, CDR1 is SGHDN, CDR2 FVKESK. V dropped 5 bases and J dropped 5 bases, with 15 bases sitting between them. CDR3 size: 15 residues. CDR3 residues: CASSAADTRTGELFF. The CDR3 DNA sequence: TGTGCCAGCAGCGCCGCGGATACCCGTACCGGGGAGCTGTTTTTT.

The CDR3: CSVVGSPGLGTEQYF. The CDR3 DNA reads as TGCAGCGTTGTCGGTTCCCCGGGACTAGGAACCGAGCAGTACTTC. The chain has TRBV29-1 and TRBJ2-7; 8 nucleotides align to TRBD2. With V trimmed by 4 bases and J by 6 bases, 14 bases remained unmatched. The CDR3 totals 15 residues. CDR1 is SQVTM, CDR2 ANQGSEA, per germline.

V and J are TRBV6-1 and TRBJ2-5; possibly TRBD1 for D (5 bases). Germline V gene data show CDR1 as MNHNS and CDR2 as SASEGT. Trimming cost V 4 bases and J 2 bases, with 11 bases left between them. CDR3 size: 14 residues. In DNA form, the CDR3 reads TGTGCCAGCAGTGCTCAGGGAACTCAAGAGACCCAGTACTTC. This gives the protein CASSAQGTQETQYF.